This T cell receptor (beta chain) was sequenced in a study of blood T cell repertoires in COVID-19 (dated by TCRdb to 2018 to 2021). About the study as a whole: Collaborator samples came from the United States, Italy and Spain and covered acute and convalescent phases of COVID-19. Subjects who had been exposed to COVID-19, were actively infected with it, or had recovered from it provided the deeply sampled blood TCRbeta repertoires that made up the dataset. The prospective study material was composed of cDNA or gDNA derived from T cells, B-cell-depleted T cells, or PBMCs. Where available, HLA class I and class II types were taken from metadata supplied by the sample provider and were not determined by assay-based typing. The samples were drawn from two sources: the first 160 participants of the ongoing ImmuneRACE study, and 1,254 subjects contributed by 6 global collaborators. The repertoires were released in a freely available public database meant as a resource for research on the immune response to SARS-CoV-2. The sample metadata nearly always contained a de-identified subject ID, COVID-19 status, age in years and sex. Broader findings and caveats from the paper: Clinical and demographic metadata were provided uncurated, with the amount varying by source and participant.

The CDR3 holds 12 amino acids from the cysteine to the phenylalanine. Of the read, only the CDR3 DNA is kept; its 36 bases are in frame from base 1. The trim is 3 bases for V and 8 bases for J, with a gap of 10 bases between the germline ends. From the germline V gene, CDR1 is KGHSH and CDR2 is LQKENI. Each collaborating institution followed its own protocols to collect whole blood in K2EDTA tubes. Collaborator samples were shipped for TCRbeta analysis as frozen whole blood, isolated PBMCs, or DNA extracted from either sample type. The immunoSEQ Assay, a bias-controlled multiplex PCR, was used to amplify TCRbeta CDR3 regions from genomic DNA. The original methods were these. The number of nucleated cells in each sample was estimated from the amplification of reference gene primers within the assay. To quantify the absolute abundance of each unique TCRbeta CDR3 rearrangement, sequence reads were collapsed and filtered. For each sample, productive Simpson clonality was calculated as the square root of Simpson's diversity index over productive rearrangements. The clones in this table, taken by TCRdb from immuneACCESS, are in-frame only. Not every clone is retained; where verified, under half of the shortfall comes from an unresolved V gene, and the cause of the rest is unknown. That table gives V, J and clone size, and the DNA gave D and trimming. The sample table shows 90,000 to 150,000 clones, and 88% are seen once. Approximately 0.81% of the sample rests with the top ten.

Comment on this clone: Its antigen remains unidentified. Per-nucleotide qualities are absent, and no much larger clonotype sits a single base away.

This TCR was recovered from a woman aged 50 to 65 with active or convalescent COVID-19. Rearrangement joined TRBV18 to TRBJ1-1, with no confident D gene call. Sequencing was done on a sample of peripheral blood. The nucleotide sequence is TGTGCCAGCTCACCCACGAGATGCGAAGCTTTCTTT. Translation gives CASSPTRCEAFF.